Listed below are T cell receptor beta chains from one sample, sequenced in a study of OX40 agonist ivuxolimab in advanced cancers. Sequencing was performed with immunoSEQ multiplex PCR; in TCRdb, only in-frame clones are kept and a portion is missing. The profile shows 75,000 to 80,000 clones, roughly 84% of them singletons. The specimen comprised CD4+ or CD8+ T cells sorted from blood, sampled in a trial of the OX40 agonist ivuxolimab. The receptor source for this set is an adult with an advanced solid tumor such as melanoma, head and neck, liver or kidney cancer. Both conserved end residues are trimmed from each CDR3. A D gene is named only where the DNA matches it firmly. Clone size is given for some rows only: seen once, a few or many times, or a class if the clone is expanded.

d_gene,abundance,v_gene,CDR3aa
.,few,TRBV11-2,ASSPGLEQY
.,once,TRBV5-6,ASSGGTRENEKLF
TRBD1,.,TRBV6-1,ASSRDRVNEKLF
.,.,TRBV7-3,ASSLGSTDTQY
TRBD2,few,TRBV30,AWSVGLAGGDTQY
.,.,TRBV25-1,ASSGQVQHLAGYT
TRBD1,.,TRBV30,AWSPRTGPSGNTIY
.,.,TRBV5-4,ASSQGLVATRELF
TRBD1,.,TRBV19,ASSIFGQASNQPQH
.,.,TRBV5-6,ASSLVRNTEAF
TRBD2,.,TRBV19,ASLAGGRMNTGELF
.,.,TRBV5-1,ASSLAQRQGPSGANVLT
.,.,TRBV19,ASQGTPREQY
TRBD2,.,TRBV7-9,ASSPSGISSYEQY
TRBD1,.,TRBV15,ATSLRTGLGYGYT
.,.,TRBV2,ASSPVKGGTGELF
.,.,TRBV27,ASSVGQLRDTQY
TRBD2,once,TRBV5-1,ASSVSGGAGETQY
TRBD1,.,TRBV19,ATRDRGADTQY
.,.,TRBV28,ASSSPGSYPAEAF
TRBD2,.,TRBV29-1,SDQTSGETQY
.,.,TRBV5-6,ASSSSSYEQY
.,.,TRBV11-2,ASSLDRPRSSWAQY
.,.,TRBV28,ASKLGRGETQY
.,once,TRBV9,ASSVGIGYEQY
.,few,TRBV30,AWSVRRANTEAF
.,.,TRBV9,ASSVRQGNTGELF
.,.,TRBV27,ASSPMGHHTQY
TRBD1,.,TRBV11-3,ASSPGQGPGNTIY
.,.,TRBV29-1,SVEDLKETQY
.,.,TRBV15,ATSGDLWGANVLT
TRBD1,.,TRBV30,AWGGQSYGYT
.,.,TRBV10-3,AIRAEGLSTDTQY
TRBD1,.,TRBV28,ASSPGQIYGYT
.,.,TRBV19,ASSLGRYGANVLT
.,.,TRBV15,ATSRGAGVLQPQH
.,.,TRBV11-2,ASRGQGTDTQY
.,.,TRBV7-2,ASSLGHRRELGNSPLH
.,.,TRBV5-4,ASSLAKGTGELF
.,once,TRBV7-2,ASSWQGSTDTQY
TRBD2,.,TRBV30,ASRRGVPGANVLT
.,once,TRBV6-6,ASSQLSENEQF
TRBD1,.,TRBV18,ASSSTGGAGAF
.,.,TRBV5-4,ASSSPRELWDYGYT